The rows below give T cell receptor beta chains drawn from one sample of a study of shared clonotypes between healthy human individuals. The data were produced by immunoSEQ multiplex PCR, yet TCRdb's version contains in-frame clones alone and is incomplete. The table lists about 2,100,000 clones, about 92% of them singletons. Sequencing was carried out using naive CD8+ T cells from PBMCs. The receptors come from a man between 18 and 29 years old in good health. Some clones in this sample may be carry-over from other donors' samples. Each CDR3 is given with its conserved first and last residue. The order of the fields is clone size, V gene, J gene, D gene, CDR3 DNA, CDR3 protein. D genes are given only for firm matches. Some rows mark clone size as missing; the rest say once, few, many or name a class of expanded clone.

.	TRBV7-9	TRBJ1-4	.	TGTGCCAGCAGCCCCCCCTATGGGCCCGATGAAAAACTGTTTTTT	CASSPPYGPDEKLFF
.	TRBV6-6	TRBJ1-5	.	TGTGCCAGCAGCTCCGGGGGGCCCCAGCATTTT	CASSSGGPQHF
.	TRBV29-1	TRBJ2-7	TRBD1	TGCAGCGCCACTCAGGGGGCGGCCGACGAGCAGTACTTC	CSATQGAADEQYF
.	TRBV28	TRBJ2-7	TRBD2	TGTGCCAGCAGTTTTCGCGGGAGCCCGACCTACGAGCAGTACTTC	CASSFRGSPTYEQYF
.	TRBV6-4	TRBJ2-1	.	TGTGCCAGCAGTGACTCCCGCAATGAGCAGTTCTTC	CASSDSRNEQFF
.	TRBV28	TRBJ1-4	.	TGTGCCAGCAGTTTAGGTGGGGCTGGGGCAACTAATGAAAAACTGTTTTTT	CASSLGGAGATNEKLFF
.	TRBV11-2	TRBJ2-7	.	TGTGCCAGCAGCTTAGATTCAAACCCTTCCTACGAGCAGTACTTC	CASSLDSNPSYEQYF
.	TRBV5-1	TRBJ1-1	.	TGCGCCAGCAGCCTTGCCGTGACAGGCCCGAACACTGAAGCTTTCTTT	CASSLAVTGPNTEAFF
once	TRBV25-1	TRBJ2-7	.	TGTGCCAGCAGTGAATTGGAGGGGGGCTACGAGCAGTACTTC	CASSELEGGYEQYF
.	TRBV14	TRBJ2-7	TRBD1	TGTGCCAGCAGCTTTCGGACAGGGGGCTACGAGCAGTACTTC	CASSFRTGGYEQYF
once	TRBV5-6	TRBJ2-1	TRBD2	TGTGCCAGCAGCAAAAAACCCGGGACTAGCAATTTCCATGAGCAGTTCTTC	CASSKKPGTSNFHEQFF
.	TRBV27	TRBJ1-4	TRBD1	TGTGCCAGCACCCCAACGGGTCGGGACAGGAATGAAAAACTGTTTTTT	CASTPTGRDRNEKLFF
.	TRBV4-1	TRBJ2-7	.	TGCGCCAGCAGCCAAGCCTTCTCCCCCGAGCAGTACTTC	CASSQAFSPEQYF